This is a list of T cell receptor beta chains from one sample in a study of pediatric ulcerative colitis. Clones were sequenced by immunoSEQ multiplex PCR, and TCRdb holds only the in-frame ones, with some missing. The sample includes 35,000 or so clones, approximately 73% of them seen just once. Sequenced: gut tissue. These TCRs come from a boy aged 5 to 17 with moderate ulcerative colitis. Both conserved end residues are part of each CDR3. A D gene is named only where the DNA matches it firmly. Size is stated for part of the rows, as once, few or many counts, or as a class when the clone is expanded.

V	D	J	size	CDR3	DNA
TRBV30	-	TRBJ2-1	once	CAWSVEGAYEQFF	TGTGCCTGGAGTGTGGAGGGGGCTTATGAGCAGTTCTTC
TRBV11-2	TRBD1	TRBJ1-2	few	CASSLTTGPLYGYTF	TGTGCCAGCAGCTTAACGACAGGGCCTCTCTATGGCTACACCTTC
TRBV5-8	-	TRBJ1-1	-	CASSLVRGREAFF	TGTGCCAGCAGCTTGGTAAGGGGCAGGGAAGCTTTCTTT
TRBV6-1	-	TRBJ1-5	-	CASSEEMENQPQHF	TGTGCCAGCAGTGAAGAGATGGAGAATCAGCCCCAGCATTTT
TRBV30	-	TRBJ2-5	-	CAWKVRNHRETQYF	TGTGCCTGGAAGGTGAGGAATCACCGAGAGACCCAGTACTTC
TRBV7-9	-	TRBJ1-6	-	CASTLGGANSPLHF	TGTGCCAGCACCCTAGGGGGGGCCAATTCACCCCTCCACTTT
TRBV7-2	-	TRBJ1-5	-	CASSLEPGFSQPQHF	TGTGCCAGCAGCTTAGAGCCGGGGTTTAGTCAGCCCCAGCATTTT
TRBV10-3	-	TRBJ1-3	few	CAIREGNTIYF	TGTGCCATCAGGGAGGGAAACACCATATATTTT
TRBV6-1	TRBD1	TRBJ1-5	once	CASRDRVGDQPQHF	TGTGCCAGCAGGGACAGGGTGGGCGATCAGCCCCAGCATTTT
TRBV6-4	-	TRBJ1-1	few	CASNQGMNTEAFF	TGTGCCAGCAACCAAGGGATGAACACTGAAGCTTTCTTT
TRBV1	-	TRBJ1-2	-	CTSSQDLRYGYTF	TGCACCAGCAGCCAAGATCTGCGGTATGGCTACACCTTC
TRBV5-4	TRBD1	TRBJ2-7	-	CASSQPAGQERYEQYF	TGTGCCAGCAGCCAACCGGCGGGACAGGAAAGGTACGAGCAGTACTTC
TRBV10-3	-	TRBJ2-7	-	CAIKSDTSYEQYF	TGTGCCATCAAGTCGGACACCTCCTACGAGCAGTACTTC
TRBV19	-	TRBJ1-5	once	CASSIDLGGNNQPQHF	TGTGCCAGTAGTATAGATCTTGGTGGGAACAATCAGCCCCAGCATTTT
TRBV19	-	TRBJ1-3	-	CASSIDPPGPIGSGNTIYF	TGTGCCAGTAGTATAGACCCTCCCGGTCCAATCGGCTCTGGAAACACCATATATTTT
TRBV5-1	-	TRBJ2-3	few	CASSVGVSTDTQYF	TGCGCCAGCAGCGTAGGGGTGAGCACAGATACGCAGTATTTT
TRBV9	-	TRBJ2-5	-	CASSPPGQNTGGQYF	TGTGCCAGCAGCCCCCCGGGACAGAACACGGGGGGCCAGTACTTC
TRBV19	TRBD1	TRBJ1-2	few	CASRLDRTYGYTF	TGTGCCAGTAGACTGGACAGGACCTATGGCTACACCTTC
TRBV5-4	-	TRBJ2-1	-	CASSPPALAPYNEQFF	TGTGCCAGCAGCCCACCGGCCCTAGCACCCTACAATGAGCAGTTCTTC
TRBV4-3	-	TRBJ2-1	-	CASSQDHGAEQFF	TGCGCCAGCAGCCAAGATCACGGTGCTGAGCAGTTCTTC
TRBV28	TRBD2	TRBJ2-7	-	CASSLPSGGTSGRDEQYF	TGTGCCAGCAGTTTGCCCTCGGGTGGGACTAGCGGGAGGGACGAGCAGTACTTC
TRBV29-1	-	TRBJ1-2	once	CSVAGRASYGYTF	TGCAGCGTTGCGGGACGCGCATCCTATGGCTACACCTTC
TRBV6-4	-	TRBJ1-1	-	CASSNLPTGEAFF	TGTGCCAGCAGTAACCTACCGACGGGTGAAGCTTTCTTT
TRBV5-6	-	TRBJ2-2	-	CASSVLGQHYTGELFF	TGTGCCAGCAGCGTCCTGGGGCAGCACTACACCGGGGAGCTGTTTTTT
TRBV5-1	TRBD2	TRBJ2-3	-	CASSLVIGGSVGDTQYF	TGCGCCAGCAGCTTGGTTATAGGCGGGAGTGTTGGAGATACGCAGTATTTT
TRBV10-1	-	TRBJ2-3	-	CASSGPSTDTQYF	TGCGCCAGCAGTGGTCCTAGCACAGATACGCAGTATTTT
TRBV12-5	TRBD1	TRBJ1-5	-	CASGLRTGGQPQHF	TGTGCTAGTGGTTTGCGGACAGGGGGGCAGCCCCAGCATTTT
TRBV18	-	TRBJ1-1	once	CASSHGPPKGAFF	TGTGCCAGCTCACACGGACCTCCCAAGGGAGCTTTCTTT
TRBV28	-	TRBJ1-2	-	CASSLSRAYGYTF	TGTGCCAGCAGTTTATCCAGGGCCTATGGCTACACCTTC
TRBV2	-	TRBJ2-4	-	CASTDQGAAKNIQYF	TGTGCCAGCACAGACCAGGGAGCCGCCAAAAACATTCAGTACTTC
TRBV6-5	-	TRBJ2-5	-	CASRKGLRETQYF	TGTGCCAGCAGAAAGGGGCTACGGGAGACCCAGTACTTC
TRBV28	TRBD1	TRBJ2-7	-	CASSLSGQGASSYEQYF	TGTGCCAGCAGTTTATCGGGACAGGGGGCTTCATCCTACGAGCAGTACTTC
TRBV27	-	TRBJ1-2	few	CASTNWGSTNYGYTF	TGTGCCAGCACCAACTGGGGCAGCACTAACTATGGCTACACCTTC
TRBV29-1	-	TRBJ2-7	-	CSVYLGGSYEQYF	TGCAGCGTTTATCTAGGGGGCTCCTACGAGCAGTACTTC
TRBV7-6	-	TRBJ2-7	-	CASSLAGGGSYEQYF	TGTGCCAGCAGCTTAGCTGGAGGGGGATCCTACGAGCAGTACTTC
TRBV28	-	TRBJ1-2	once	CASNSIPNYGYTF	TGTGCCAGCAATTCGATCCCGAACTATGGCTACACCTTC
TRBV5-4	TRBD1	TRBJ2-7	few	CASSTAGGGYEQYF	TGTGCCAGCAGTACCGCAGGGGGCGGCTACGAGCAGTACTTC
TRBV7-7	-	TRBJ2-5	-	CASSFGSTGETQYF	TGTGCTAGCAGCTTTGGTTCTACAGGAGAGACCCAGTACTTC
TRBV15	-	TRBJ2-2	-	CATRVKGTGELFF	TGTGCCACCAGGGTCAAGGGAACCGGGGAGCTGTTTTTT
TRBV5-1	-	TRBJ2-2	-	CASTGVRDTRNTGELFF	TGCGCCAGCACCGGCGTAAGGGATACCCGGAACACCGGGGAGCTGTTTTTT
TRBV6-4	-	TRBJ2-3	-	CASSARGLGYTDTQYF	TGTGCCAGCAGTGCTCGGGGGCTTGGCTACACAGATACGCAGTATTTT
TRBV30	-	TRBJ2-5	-	CAWSSLRETQYF	TGTGCCTGGAGTAGCTTGAGGGAGACCCAGTACTTC
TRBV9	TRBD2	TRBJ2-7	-	CASSVTSGGSYEQYF	TGTGCCAGCAGCGTCACTAGCGGGGGCAGCTACGAGCAGTACTTC
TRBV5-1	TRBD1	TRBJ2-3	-	CASSRNRGDTQYF	TGCGCCAGCAGCAGAAACAGGGGGGATACGCAGTATTTT
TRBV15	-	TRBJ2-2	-	CATSRHLMAGGAGELFF	TGTGCCACCAGCAGACACCTAATGGCCGGGGGCGCCGGGGAGCTGTTTTTT
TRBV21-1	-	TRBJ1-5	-	CASSPLGHSNQPQHF	TGTGCCAGCAGCCCACTCGGCCATAGCAATCAGCCCCAGCATTTT
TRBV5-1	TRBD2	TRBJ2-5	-	CASSWGRTSGEETQYF	TGCGCCAGCAGCTGGGGCAGGACTAGCGGGGAAGAGACCCAGTACTTC
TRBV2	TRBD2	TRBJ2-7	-	CASSDPGGSSYEQYF	TGTGCCAGCAGTGACCCGGGAGGGAGCTCCTACGAGCAGTACTTC
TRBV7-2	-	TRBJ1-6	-	CASSLDNYNSPLHF	TGTGCCAGCAGCTTGGACAACTATAATTCACCCCTCCACTTT
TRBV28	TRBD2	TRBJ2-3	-	CASIKAGNTDTQYF	TGTGCCAGCATCAAAGCGGGGAACACAGATACGCAGTATTTT
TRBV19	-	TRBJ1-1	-	CASSLQGSAFF	TGTGCCAGTAGTCTACAGGGCAGTGCTTTCTTT
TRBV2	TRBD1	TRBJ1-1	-	CANHRGSGTEAFF	TGTGCCAACCACAGGGGGTCGGGCACTGAAGCTTTCTTT
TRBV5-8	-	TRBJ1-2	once	CASSLSGVSLYGYTF	TGTGCCAGCAGCTTGTCCGGGGTGAGTCTCTATGGCTACACCTTC
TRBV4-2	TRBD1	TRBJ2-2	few	CASSQPGTGDFTGELFF	TGTGCCAGCAGCCAACCCGGGACAGGGGACTTCACCGGGGAGCTGTTTTTT
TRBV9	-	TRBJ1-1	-	CASSGQALNTEAFF	TGTGCCAGCAGCGGGCAGGCCCTGAACACTGAAGCTTTCTTT
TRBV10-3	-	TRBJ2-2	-	CAIRVFTGPGELFF	TGTGCCATCAGAGTATTTACAGGGCCCGGGGAGCTGTTTTTT